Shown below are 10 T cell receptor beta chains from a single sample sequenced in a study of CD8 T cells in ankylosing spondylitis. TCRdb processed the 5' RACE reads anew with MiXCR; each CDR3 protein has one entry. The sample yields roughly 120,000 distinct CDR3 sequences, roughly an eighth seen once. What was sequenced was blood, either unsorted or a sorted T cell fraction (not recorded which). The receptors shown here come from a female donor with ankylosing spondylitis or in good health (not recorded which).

CDR3 DNA: TGTGCCAGCAGCTTGGCGGCTAGCGGGATGATCCTCTACGAGCAGTACTTC. This sequence encodes CASSLAASGMILYEQYF. This chain uses TRBV5-6 with TRBJ2-7; 9 nucleotides line up with TRBD2. The CDR3 is 17 amino acids. Germline CDR1 is SGHDT and CDR2 is YYEEEE. V dropped 0 bases and J dropped 3; count of bases not matched to a gene: 10. The full variable domain, completed using reference TRBV5-6 and TRBJ2-7, is DAGVTQSPTHLIKTRGQQVTLRCSPKSGHDTVSWYQQALGQGPQFIFQYYEEEERQRGNFPDRFSGHQFPNYSSELNVNALLLGDSALYLCASSLAASGMILYEQYFGPGTRLTVT.

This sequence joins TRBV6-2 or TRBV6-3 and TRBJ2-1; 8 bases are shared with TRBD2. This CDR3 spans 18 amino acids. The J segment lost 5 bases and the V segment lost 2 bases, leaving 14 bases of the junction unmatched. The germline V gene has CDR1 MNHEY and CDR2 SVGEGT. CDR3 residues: CASSYGGPGGGLNNEQFF. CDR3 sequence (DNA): TGTGCCAGCAGTTACGGCGGACCGGGAGGGGGTTTGAACAATGAGCAGTTCTTC.

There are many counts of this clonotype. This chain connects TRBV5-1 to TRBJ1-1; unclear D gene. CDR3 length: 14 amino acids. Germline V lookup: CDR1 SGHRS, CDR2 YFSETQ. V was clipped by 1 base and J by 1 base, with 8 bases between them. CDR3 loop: CASSLREWNTEAFF. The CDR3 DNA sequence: TGCGCCAGCAGCTTGAGGGAGTGGAACACTGAAGCTTTCTTT.

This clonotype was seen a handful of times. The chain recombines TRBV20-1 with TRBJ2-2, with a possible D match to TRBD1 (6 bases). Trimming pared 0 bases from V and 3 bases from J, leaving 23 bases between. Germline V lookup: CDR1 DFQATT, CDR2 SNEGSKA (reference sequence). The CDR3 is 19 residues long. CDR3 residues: CSARDKEVGGRRYTGELFF. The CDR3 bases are TGCAGTGCTAGAGATAAGGAGGTTGGGGGCAGGAGGTACACCGGGGAGCTGTTTTTT.

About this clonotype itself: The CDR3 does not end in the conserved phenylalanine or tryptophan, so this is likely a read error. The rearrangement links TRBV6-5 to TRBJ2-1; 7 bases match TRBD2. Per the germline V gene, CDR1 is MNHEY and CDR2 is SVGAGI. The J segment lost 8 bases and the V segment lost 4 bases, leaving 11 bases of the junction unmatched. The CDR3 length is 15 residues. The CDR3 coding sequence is TGTGCCAGCAGTTCTCCTCGCGGGGGATGGTATGAGCAGTTCTTG. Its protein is CASSSPRGGWYEQFL.

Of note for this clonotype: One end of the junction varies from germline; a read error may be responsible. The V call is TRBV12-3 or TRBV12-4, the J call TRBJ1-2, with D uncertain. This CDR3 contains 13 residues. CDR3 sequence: CASSLVRNYGCTF. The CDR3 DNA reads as TGTGCCAGCAGTTTAGTCAGGAACTATGGCTGCACCTTC.

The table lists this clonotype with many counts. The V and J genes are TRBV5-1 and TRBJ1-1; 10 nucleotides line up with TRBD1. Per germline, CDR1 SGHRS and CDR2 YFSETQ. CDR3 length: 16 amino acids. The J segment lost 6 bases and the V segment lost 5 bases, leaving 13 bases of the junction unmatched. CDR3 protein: CASRLGDRGFLAEAFF. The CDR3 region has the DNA TGCGCCAGCAGACTTGGGGACAGGGGCTTCTTGGCTGAAGCTTTCTTT.

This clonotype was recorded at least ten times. The CDR3 reads CASSLISFGAQYF. The CDR3 DNA reads as TGTGCCAGCAGCTTAATCTCCTTTGGGGCCCAGTACTTC. The V and J genes are TRBV7-2 and TRBJ2-5, with unresolved D. V was shortened by 2 bases and J by 9 bases, with 13 bases between the two germline ends. CDR1 SGHTA and CDR2 FQGNSA come from the germline V gene. CDR3 length: 13 amino acids.

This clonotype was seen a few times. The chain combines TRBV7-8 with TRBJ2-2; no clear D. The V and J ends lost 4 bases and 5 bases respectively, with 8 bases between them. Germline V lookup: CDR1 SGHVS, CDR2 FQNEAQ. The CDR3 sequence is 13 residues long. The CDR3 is CASSYVTTGELFF. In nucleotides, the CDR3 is TGTGCCAGCAGCTACGTGACAACCGGGGAGCTGTTTTTT.

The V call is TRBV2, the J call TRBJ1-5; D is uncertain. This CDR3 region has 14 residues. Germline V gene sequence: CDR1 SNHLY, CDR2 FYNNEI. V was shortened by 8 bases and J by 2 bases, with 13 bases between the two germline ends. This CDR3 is CASESWGGNQPQHF. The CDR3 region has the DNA TGTGCCAGCGAATCCTGGGGTGGCAATCAGCCCCAGCATTTT.